A single sample gave rise to the 5 T cell receptor beta chains below, sequenced in a study of T cell responses to AZD1222 COVID-19 vaccine. Profiling relied on immunoSEQ multiplex PCR, and the TCRdb table lists in-frame clones only, not all of them. The repertoire consists of about 120,000 clones, with 75% to 90% occurring once and the leading ten covering approximately 3.3%. The starting material was peripheral blood, obtained on day 0 of AZD1222 vaccination. The receptors were gathered from an adult in good health.

This clone was seen a handful of times. This chain connects TRBV10-3 to TRBJ1-1, with unresolved D. The CDR3 is made up of 11 amino acids. Trimming cost V 7 bases and J 1 base, with 4 bases left between them. Germline V gene sequence: CDR1 ENHRY, CDR2 SYGVKD. In nucleotides, the CDR3 is TGTGCCATCAAGGGGAACACTGAAGCTTTCTTT. It yields the protein CAIKGNTEAFF.

This rearrangement joins TRBV7-2 to TRBJ1-1; D ambiguous. Trimming left V 4 bases short and J 7 bases short, with 13 bases between. Germline CDR1 and CDR2: SGHTA and FQGNSA. The CDR3 runs 13 residues. The CDR3 protein is CASSSGKTFEAFF. The CDR3 DNA is TGTGCCAGCAGCTCAGGTAAAACATTTGAAGCTTTCTTT.

The CDR3 loop is CASSVRGSANEKLFF. The CDR3, as DNA: TGTGCCAGCAGCGTGCGGGGTTCAGCTAATGAAAAACTGTTTTTT. This chain links TRBV9 with TRBJ1-4, with unresolved D. Deletions cut 2 bases from V and 3 bases from J, with 11 bases between. The V gene's germline CDR1 is SGDLS and CDR2 YYNGEE. This CDR3 has 15 amino acids. The full variable domain, completed using reference TRBV9 and TRBJ1-4, is DSGVTQTPKHLITATGQRVTLRCSPRSGDLSVYWYQQSLDQGLQFLIQYYNGEERAKGNILERFSAQQFPDLHSELNLSSLELGDSALYFCASSVRGSANEKLFFGSGTQLSVL.

As to this clone: At one of its ends the junction is not consistent with the germline gene, which may arise from a read error. This rearrangement joins TRBV6-1 to TRBJ1-6, with D maybe TRBD1 (5 bases). The CDR3 is 15 amino acids. The germline V gene encodes CDR1 MNHNS and CDR2 SASEGT. The CDR3 DNA sequence: TGTGCCAGCAGGGAAGGCGGACGGTGGGGCGGCTCCCTCCACTTT. Translation: CASREGGRWGGSLHF.

The chain joins TRBV28 to TRBJ2-7, with D perhaps matching TRBD1 or TRBD2 (5 bases each). CDR3 length equals 15 residues. Germline V CDR1 and CDR2: MDHEN, SYDVKM. The V gene lost 3 bases and the J gene lost 9 bases, with 21 bases spanning the gap. CDR3 nucleotide sequence: TGTGCCAGCAGTTTTTGGGGGAACCCCCCTCCCGGGCAGTACTTC. Amino acid sequence: CASSFWGNPPPGQYF. Filled out from reference TRBV28 and TRBJ2-7, the complete variable domain reads DVKVTQSSRYLVKRTGEKVFLECVQDMDHENMFWYRQDPGLGLRLIYFSYDVKMKEKGDIPEGYSVSREKKERFSLILESASTNQTSMYLCASSFWGNPPPGQYFGPGTRLTVT.